This T cell receptor (beta chain) was sequenced during a study of blood T cell repertoires in COVID-19. For the study at large: Some COVID-19 samples were acute and others convalescent; all came from the United States, Italy and Spain.

This CDR3 comprises 16 residues. The V gene's germline CDR1 is SSHAT and CDR2 FNYEAQ (reference sequence). Turning to this clone: Compared with germline, one end of the junction differs, possibly owing to a read error.

Sequencing was performed with immunoSEQ multiplex PCR; in TCRdb, only in-frame clones are kept and a portion is missing. The top ten clones hold roughly 1.5% of a sample with about 140,000 clones, 88% of them seen once. This receptor was obtained from a woman between 50 and 59 years old with acute or convalescent COVID-19. The chain joins TRBV7-7 to TRBJ2-5, with 7 bases matching TRBD1. Sequencing was performed on peripheral blood. CDR3 in amino acids: CASSRGVGGSQETQYF. The CDR3 nucleotides read TGTGCTAGCAGCCGCGGCGTAGGGGGCTCCCAAGAGACCCAGTACTTC.